Shown below are 28 T cell receptor beta chains from a single sample sequenced in a study of OX40 agonist ivuxolimab in advanced cancers. Libraries were prepared by immunoSEQ multiplex PCR; TCRdb keeps only in-frame clonotypes and omits some of them. The sample lists tens of thousands of clones; roughly 83% were seen once. The sample in question was CD4+ or CD8+ T cells sorted from blood, obtained in a trial of the OX40 agonist ivuxolimab. The receptors were sampled from an adult with an advanced solid tumor such as melanoma, head and neck, liver or kidney cancer.

On this clone: A single base separates this from a much larger clone, so it may be a read error. This likely comes from a read error, as the CDR3 has no conserved phenylalanine or tryptophan at its end. The rearrangement joins TRBV15 to TRBJ1-2; D not resolved. V was trimmed by 1 base and J by 4 bases, leaving 7 bases between them. The CDR3 has 13 residues. In germline, CDR1 is LNHNV, CDR2 YYDKDF (reference sequence). DNA for the CDR3: TGTGCCACCAGCAGAGTCTCCGGCTATGGCTACACCCTC. Residues: CATSRVSGYGYTL.

The gene calls are TRBV19 and TRBJ2-1; 13 nucleotides agree with TRBD2. The length of the CDR3 is 15 residues. Germline CDR1 is LNHDA and CDR2 is SQIVND (reference sequence). With V trimmed by 4 bases and J by 7 bases, 4 bases remained unmatched. The chain's CDR3 is CASSRTSGGENEQFF. The CDR3 DNA follows: TGTGCCAGTAGTAGGACTAGCGGGGGCGAGAATGAGCAGTTCTTC.

The chain combines TRBV6-5 with TRBJ2-3, with 9 bases that match TRBD2. The length of the CDR3 is 16 residues. The germline CDR1 and CDR2 sequences are MNHEY and SVGAGI. V lost 1 base to trimming and J lost 4 bases; unmatched junction nucleotides: 6. The CDR3 DNA is TGTGCCAGCAGTTACTTTATGACTAGCGGATCAGATACGCAGTATTTT. Protein product: CASSYFMTSGSDTQYF.

The V and J genes are TRBV18 and TRBJ1-1, with TRBD1 matching 9 bases. CDR3 length: 12 residues. Losses at the gene ends were 3 bases for V and 10 bases for J; bases not matched to a gene: 3. The germline CDR1 and CDR2 sequences are KGHSH and LQKENI. The CDR3 coding sequence is TGTGCCAGCTCACCGGGACAGGGTGCAGCTTTCTTT. As protein: CASSPGQGAAFF.

This chain connects TRBV18 to TRBJ2-1, with D possibly TRBD2 on 6 matching bases. Germline values: CDR1 KGHSH, CDR2 LQKENI. Trimming cost V 4 bases and J 7 bases, with 17 bases left between them. CDR3 size: 15 residues. For the CDR3, the DNA is TGTGCCAGCTCACGCTGGTCGGGGGAAAGGAATGAGCAGTTCTTC. Encoded protein: CASSRWSGERNEQFF. Drawing the rest from reference TRBV18 and TRBJ2-1, the complete variable domain is NAGVMQNPRHLVRRRGQEARLRCSPMKGHSHVYWYRQLPEEGLKFMVYLQKENIIDESGMPKERFSAEFPKEGPSILRIQQVVRGDSAAYFCASSRWSGERNEQFFGPGTRLTVL.

This clone was counted only a few times. The gene calls are TRBV6-5 and TRBJ2-5, with no clear D. Trimming left V 2 bases short and J 0 bases short, with 10 bases between. The CDR3 has 15 amino acids. The germline V gene has CDR1 MNHEY and CDR2 SVGAGI. The CDR3 spells CASSYGGANQETQYF. As DNA, the CDR3 is TGTGCCAGCAGTTACGGCGGAGCAAACCAAGAGACCCAGTACTTC.

This clone has only a few counts. The chain links TRBV10-1 to TRBJ1-6; D gene uncertain. The ends were cut back, 3 bases at V and 6 bases at J, with 9 bases in the middle. Germline CDR1 reads WNHNN; CDR2 reads SYGVQD (reference sequence). This CDR3 is 14 amino acids long. The chain's CDR3 is CASSENSANSPLHF. The CDR3 DNA is TGCGCCAGCAGTGAAAACAGCGCTAATTCACCCCTCCACTTT.

The chain combines TRBV5-1 with TRBJ2-2; the D gene is possibly TRBD1 (6 bases). There are 16 residues in the CDR3. The germline V gene has CDR1 SGHRS and CDR2 YFSETQ. V shed 2 bases and J shed 0 bases, with 11 bases lying between them. CDR3 nucleotides: TGCGCCAGCAGCTTAAGGGACACCACGAACACCGGGGAGCTGTTTTTT. Translated: CASSLRDTTNTGELFF.

This chain connects TRBV19 to TRBJ2-3; D is unresolved. CDR3 length equals 13 residues. The V end lost 4 bases, the J end lost 5 bases, and 10 bases lay between the germline ends. In germline, CDR1 is LNHDA, CDR2 SQIVND (reference sequence). The CDR3 loop is CASSTPSLDTQYF. Written as DNA, the CDR3 is TGTGCCAGTAGTACCCCCTCATTAGATACGCAGTATTTT.

V usage is TRBV7-9 and J usage is TRBJ1-2; weak D call: TRBD1 (5 bases). Trimming removed 0 bases at V and 6 bases at J, with 11 bases between. Germline V lookup: CDR1 SEHNR, CDR2 FQNEAQ (reference sequence). The CDR3 consists of 14 residues. The CDR3 nucleotides are TGTGCCAGCAGCTTAGCCGGGGGGAAAAATGGCTACACCTTC. Its protein product is CASSLAGGKNGYTF.

The J gene is TRBJ2-2, the V gene TRBV5-1; 8 bases match TRBD2. Per the germline V gene, CDR1 is SGHRS and CDR2 is YFSETQ. The trim removed 3 bases at V and 0 bases at J, leaving 4 bases unmatched. This CDR3 is built from 16 residues. The CDR3 protein is CASSSSGLPNTGELFF. The CDR3 region has the DNA TGCGCCAGCAGCTCTAGCGGGCTCCCGAACACCGGGGAGCTGTTTTTT.

The rearrangement uses TRBV14 and TRBJ1-1, with D unresolved. The CDR3 has 12 residues. V lost 0 bases to trimming and J lost 11 bases, with 10 bases between them. The germline gives CDR1 SGHDN, CDR2 FVKESK. The CDR3 spells CASSQDRLGAFF. The CDR3 DNA reads TGTGCCAGCAGCCAAGACCGCCTGGGGGCTTTCTTT. Full variable domain (rest looked up from reference TRBV14 and TRBJ1-1): EAGVTQFPSHSVIEKGQTVTLRCDPISGHDNLYWYRRVMGKEIKFLLHFVKESKQDESGMPNNRFLAERTGGTYSTLKVQPAELEDSGVYFCASSQDRLGAFFGQGTRLTVV.

Note on this clone: The germline gene is not matched at one end of the junction; a read error may be the cause. The gene calls are TRBV7-9 and TRBJ1-1; D gene unclear. This CDR3 is 14 amino acids long. Germline values: CDR1 SEHNR, CDR2 FQNEAQ (reference sequence). The CDR3 nucleotides are TGCGCCAGCAGCCAAGAATCTGGGATCTCTGAAGCTTTCTTT. Translation gives CASSQESGISEAFF.

J is TRBJ1-1 and V is TRBV27; 7 nucleotides match TRBD1. This CDR3 is built from 12 residues. Germline loops: CDR1 MNHEY, CDR2 SMNVEV (reference sequence). V was pared by 6 bases and J by 4 bases, with 2 bases of the junction left unmatched. The CDR3 protein is CASRQGITEAFF. Written as DNA, the CDR3 is TGTGCCAGCAGACAGGGGATCACTGAAGCTTTCTTT.

By sample share, this clone is medium-sized. The chain recombines TRBV7-3 with TRBJ1-1; TRBD1 agrees at 7 bases. The germline V gene encodes CDR1 SGHTA and CDR2 FQGTGA. CDR3 length: 15 amino acids. The ends lost 6 bases at V and 2 bases at J; junction bases unmatched: 9. The CDR3 sequence is CASRFAGTANTEAFF. The CDR3 DNA sequence: TGTGCCAGCAGGTTCGCCGGGACAGCCAACACTGAAGCTTTCTTT. Full variable domain (remainder filled in from reference TRBV7-3 and TRBJ1-1): GAGVSQTPSNKVTEKGKYVELRCDPISGHTALYWYRQSLGQGPEFLIYFQGTGAADDSGLPNDRFFAVRPEGSVSTLKIQRTERGDSAVYLCASRFAGTANTEAFFGQGTRLTVV.

The gene calls are TRBV5-6 and TRBJ2-5; D is ambiguous. There are 16 residues in the CDR3. Germline V gives CDR1 SGHDT, CDR2 YYEEEE. The germline V and J ends were trimmed by 3 bases and 0 bases, with 15 bases remaining between them. Here the CDR3 reads CASSWTVGGYQETQYF. The CDR3 bases are TGTGCCAGCAGCTGGACGGTCGGCGGTTACCAAGAGACCCAGTACTTC.

This chain links TRBV28 with TRBJ2-5, with D perhaps given as TRBD1 or TRBD2 (6 bases each). The CDR3 has 15 amino acids. V gave up 3 bases and J gave up 5 bases, with 16 bases separating them. CDR1 MDHEN and CDR2 SYDVKM come from the germline V gene. CDR3 coding DNA: TGTGCCAGCAGTTTTTCGGGGGAAGGGGGGGAGACCCAGTACTTC. Translating it yields CASSFSGEGGETQYF.

This clone was detected a few times. The chain carries TRBV7-2 and TRBJ2-2, with D possibly being TRBD1 or TRBD2 (5 bases each). V lost 2 bases, J lost 6 bases, and 13 bases lay in between. The CDR3 extends over 15 amino acids. Looked up from germline, CDR1 is SGHTA and CDR2 is FQGNSA. The chain's CDR3 is CASSLKGTGAGELFF. The CDR3 DNA follows: TGTGCCAGCAGCTTAAAAGGGACCGGCGCCGGGGAGCTGTTTTTT.

The CDR3 protein is CASSSRQGIGGYTF. The DNA for the CDR3 is TGTGCCAGCAGCTCGCGACAGGGAATCGGTGGCTACACCTTC. This chain joins TRBV5-4 and TRBJ1-2; 7 bases agree with TRBD1. The CDR3 length is 14 residues. CDR1 and CDR2 (germline): SGHNT, YYREEE (reference sequence). Trimming took 3 bases from V and 7 from J; bases not matched to a gene: 9.

DNA for the CDR3: TGTGCCAGCAGTTCCGGAGCGGGAGCCCGCAATGAGCAGTTCTTC. Translation gives CASSSGAGARNEQFF. This rearrangement joins TRBV27 to TRBJ2-1, with 8 bases matching TRBD2. The germline V gene has CDR1 MNHEY and CDR2 SMNVEV (reference sequence). The CDR3 has 15 residues. After removal of 4 bases from V and 6 bases from J, the junction contained 8 bases not matched to a gene.

CDR3 amino acids: CSVGQNQETQYF. CDR3 DNA: TGCAGCGTCGGACAGAACCAAGAGACCCAGTACTTC. The chain links TRBV29-1 to TRBJ2-5; possibly TRBD1 for D (6 bases). Germline-derived CDR1 and CDR2 are SQVTM and ANQGSEA. Between the trimmed V and J ends, which lost 6 bases and 0 bases, there was a span of 8 bases. The CDR3 extends over 12 amino acids. The full variable domain, completed using reference TRBV29-1 and TRBJ2-5, is SAVISQKPSRDICQRGTSLTIQCQVDSQVTMMFWYRQQPGQSLTLIATANQGSEATYESGFVIDKFPISRPNLTFSTLTVSNMSPEDSSIYLCSVGQNQETQYFGPGTRLLVL.

The CDR3 is CSVDRGRGTEAFF. CDR3 nucleotide sequence: TGCAGCGTTGACAGGGGGAGAGGAACTGAAGCTTTCTTT. The chain combines TRBV29-1 with TRBJ1-1; 7 positions agree with TRBD1. The germline gives CDR1 SQVTM, CDR2 ANQGSEA. The V gene end was trimmed by 3 bases and the J gene end by 5 bases; junction bases not matched to a gene: 6. This CDR3 spans 13 amino acids.

The gene calls are TRBV6-6 and TRBJ2-7, with D unclear. Germline lookup yields CDR1 MNHNY and CDR2 SVGAGI (reference sequence). V was pared by 5 bases and J by 12 bases, with 20 bases between. The CDR3 has 13 residues. The chain's CDR3 is CASSRDLQAPLYF. CDR3 sequence (DNA): TGTGCCAGCAGTCGCGACCTGCAAGCCCCATTGTACTTC.

The chain links TRBV5-1 to TRBJ1-1, with 10 bases aligning to TRBD1. With V trimmed by 2 bases and J by 3 bases, 1 base remained unmatched. The germline gives CDR1 SGHRS, CDR2 YFSETQ. CDR3 length: 14 amino acids. The CDR3 loop reads CASSFGTGDTEAFF. Here the CDR3 DNA reads TGCGCCAGCAGCTTTGGGACAGGGGACACTGAAGCTTTCTTT.

The chain couples TRBV7-2 to TRBJ2-1, with 11 positions matching TRBD2. The V and J ends lost 5 bases and 6 bases, in that order; junction bases with no gene match: 12. The CDR3 sequence is 17 residues long. The germline gives CDR1 SGHTA, CDR2 FQGNSA. DNA of the CDR3: TGTGCCAGCAGCCCGGGGGGTAGCGGGAGGGCCCCCAATGAGCAGTTCTTC. It yields the protein CASSPGGSGRAPNEQFF.

V gene TRBV4-3 combines with J gene TRBJ2-2; TRBD1 matches at 9 bases. The CDR3 sequence is 16 residues long. The germline CDR1 and CDR2 sequences are LGHNA and YSLEER. V dropped 0 bases and J dropped 6; count of bases not matched to a gene: 5. The CDR3 nucleotides read TGCGCCAGCAGCCAAGATACAGGGGGCAGGTCCGGGGAGCTGTTTTTT. Its translation is CASSQDTGGRSGELFF.

V and J are TRBV6-1 and TRBJ1-5; D remains ambiguous. CDR3 length: 13 amino acids. CDR1 and CDR2 from the germline V gene are MNHNS and SASEGT. Trimming removed 6 bases from V and 0 bases from J, with 6 bases in between. In nucleotides, the CDR3 is TGTGCCAGCAGGGCGGATAGCAATCAGCCCCAGCATTTT. This gives the protein CASRADSNQPQHF.

The chain joins TRBV9 to TRBJ1-2; 7 positions agree with TRBD1. Germline assignment: CDR1 SGDLS and CDR2 YYNGEE. After removal of 0 bases from V and 8 bases from J, the junction contained 10 bases not matched to a gene. CDR3 length: 15 residues. The CDR3 is CASSVDVDRSQGYTF. CDR3 in DNA: TGTGCCAGCAGCGTAGATGTGGACAGGAGCCAGGGCTACACCTTC. Variable domain in full (rest from reference TRBV9 and TRBJ1-2): DSGVTQTPKHLITATGQRVTLRCSPRSGDLSVYWYQQSLDQGLQFLIQYYNGEERAKGNILERFSAQQFPDLHSELNLSSLELGDSALYFCASSVDVDRSQGYTFGSGTRLTVV.